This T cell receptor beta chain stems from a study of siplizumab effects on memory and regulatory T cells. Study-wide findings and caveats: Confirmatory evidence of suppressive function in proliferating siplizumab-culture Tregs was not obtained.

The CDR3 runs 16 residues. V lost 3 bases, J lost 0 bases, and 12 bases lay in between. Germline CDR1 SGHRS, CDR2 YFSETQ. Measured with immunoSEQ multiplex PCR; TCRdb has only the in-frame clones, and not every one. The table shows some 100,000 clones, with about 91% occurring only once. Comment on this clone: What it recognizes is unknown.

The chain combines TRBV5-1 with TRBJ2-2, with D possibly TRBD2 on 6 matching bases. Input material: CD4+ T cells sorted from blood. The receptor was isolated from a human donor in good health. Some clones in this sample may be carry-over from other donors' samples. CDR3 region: CASSWGDGTNTGELFF. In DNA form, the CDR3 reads TGCGCCAGCAGCTGGGGGGACGGAACGAACACCGGGGAGCTGTTTTTT.